This TCR beta chain was retrieved from a study of shared clonotypes between healthy human individuals. All donors qualified as healthy HIV-negative adults and had experienced no recent acute infections or vaccinations. This clone was detected only a few times. Produced via immunoSEQ multiplex PCR; TCRdb's table is partial and in-frame only. Here the sample spans 2 million to 2.5 million clones, 85% to 95% being singletons. Trimming left V 4 bases short and J 1 base short, with 10 bases between. Germline-derived CDR1 and CDR2 are MNHEY and SVGAGI. This CDR3 spans 14 amino acids. The chain recombines TRBV6-5 with TRBJ1-1, with unresolved D. Source material: naive CD4+ T cells from PBMCs. The subset: CD45RA+ positively selected. The origin of this receptor is a man aged 18 to 29 in good health. Some clones in this sample may be carry-over from other donors' samples. In DNA, the CDR3 is TGTGCCAGCAGTTTAGGACGGAAGAACACTGAAGCTTTCTTT. Translating gives CASSLGRKNTEAFF.